This TCR beta chain derives from a study of T-cell reconstitution after alpha-beta-depleted transplantation in children. Study results and caveats: The authors attributed T-cell counts and diversity one year after transplant mostly to newly produced T cells. It was reported that alpha-beta T cells came from several hundred expanded graft clones (about two months after transplant).

The V gene's germline CDR1 is SGHRS and CDR2 YFSETQ. The V end lost 0 bases, the J end lost 7 bases, and 14 bases lay between the germline ends. The CDR3 spans 14 residues. TCRbeta library preparation incorporated unique molecular identifiers. TCRdb re-called the PCR reads with MiXCR, one entry per CDR3 protein. The table lists approximately 220,000 distinct CDR3 sequences, approximately 15% of them singletons, with around two fifths in the top ten. With respect to this clonotype: Its specificity is not known.

The TCR was taken from a male patient aged 2-15 years who had a stem cell transplant for acute lymphoblastic leukemia, so the T cells may come from the graft donor. The J gene is TRBJ2-7, the V gene TRBV5-1, with D uncertain. The specimen comprised PBMCs, mostly from graft donor cells, sampled 360 days after TCRalphabeta/CD19-depleted stem cell transplant. CDR3 DNA sequence: TGCGCCAGCAGCTTGGCGGCTGCTGGAAGAGAGCAGTACTTC. Translation gives CASSLAAAGREQYF.